This T cell receptor (beta chain) emerged from a study of OX40 agonist ivuxolimab in advanced cancers. Study-wide points: More expanded clones were seen, on average, in CD8+ T cells than in CD4+.

CDR3 length: 16 residues. Germline V CDR1 and CDR2: SGHVS, FNYEAQ. Germline trimming cut 0 bases from V and 5 bases from J; bases unmatched to any gene: 8. Produced via immunoSEQ multiplex PCR; TCRdb's table is partial and in-frame only. In the table there are approximately 21,000 clones, roughly 80% of which are singletons. Regarding this clone: Its antigen is still unknown.

The genes are TRBV7-6 and TRBJ2-5; 8 bases are shared with TRBD1. The clonotype originates from an adult with an advanced solid tumor such as melanoma, head and neck, liver or kidney cancer. This material consisted of CD4+ or CD8+ T cells sorted from blood, taken in a trial of the OX40 agonist ivuxolimab. In nucleotides, the CDR3 is TGTGCCAGCAGCTTAGCGGGGCAGGGGGCGGGGGAGACCCAGTACTTC. Encoded protein: CASSLAGQGAGETQYF.